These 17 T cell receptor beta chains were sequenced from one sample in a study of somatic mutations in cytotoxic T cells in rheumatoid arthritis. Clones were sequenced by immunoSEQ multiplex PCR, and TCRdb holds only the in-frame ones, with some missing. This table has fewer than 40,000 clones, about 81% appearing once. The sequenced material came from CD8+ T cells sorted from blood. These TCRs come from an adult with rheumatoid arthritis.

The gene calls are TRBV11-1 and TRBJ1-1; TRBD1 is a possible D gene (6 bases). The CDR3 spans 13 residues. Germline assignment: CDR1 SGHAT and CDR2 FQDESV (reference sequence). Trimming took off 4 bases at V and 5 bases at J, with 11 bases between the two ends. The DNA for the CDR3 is TGTGCCAGCAGCTGGACAGATAGGACTGAAGCTTTCTTT. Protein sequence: CASSWTDRTEAFF. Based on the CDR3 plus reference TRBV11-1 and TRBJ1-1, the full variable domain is EAEVAQSPRYKITEKSQAVAFWCDPISGHATLYWYRQILGQGPELLVQFQDESVVDDSQLPKDRFSAERLKGVDSTLKIQPAELGDSAMYLCASSWTDRTEAFFGQGTRLTVV.

In nucleotides, the CDR3 is TGTGCCAGCAGTTACTCGAGCCGGACCGGGGAGCTGTTTTTT. Protein product: CASSYSSRTGELFF. This chain links TRBV6-6 with TRBJ2-2; no firm D call. Trimming took off 0 bases at V and 5 bases at J, with 7 bases between the two ends. This CDR3 region has 14 residues. Germline V gene sequence: CDR1 MNHNY, CDR2 SVGAGI (reference sequence).

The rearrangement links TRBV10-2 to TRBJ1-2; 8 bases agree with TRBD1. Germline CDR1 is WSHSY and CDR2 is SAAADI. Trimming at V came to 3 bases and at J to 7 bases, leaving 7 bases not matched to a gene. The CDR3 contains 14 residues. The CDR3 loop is CASSEAGGAGGYTF. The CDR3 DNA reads TGCGCCAGCAGTGAAGCAGGGGGCGCGGGTGGCTACACCTTC.

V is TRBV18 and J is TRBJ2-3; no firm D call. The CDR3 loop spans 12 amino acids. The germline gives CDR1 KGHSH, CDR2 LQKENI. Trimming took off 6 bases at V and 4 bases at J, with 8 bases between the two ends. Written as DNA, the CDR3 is TGTGCCAGCTCCCAGACACCAGATACGCAGTATTTT. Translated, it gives CASSQTPDTQYF.

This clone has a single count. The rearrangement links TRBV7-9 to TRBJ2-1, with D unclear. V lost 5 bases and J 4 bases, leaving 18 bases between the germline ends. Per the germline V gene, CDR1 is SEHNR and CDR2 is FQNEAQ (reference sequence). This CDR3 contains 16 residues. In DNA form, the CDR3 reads TGTGCCAGCAGCCCAACTCAAAGGGCCGCTTACAATGAGCAGTTCTTC. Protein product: CASSPTQRAAYNEQFF.

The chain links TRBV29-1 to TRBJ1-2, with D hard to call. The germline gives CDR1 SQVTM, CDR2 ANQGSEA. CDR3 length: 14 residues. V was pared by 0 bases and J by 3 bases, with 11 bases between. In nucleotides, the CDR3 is TGCAGCGTTGAAGATCGGTACAGCTACTATGGCTACACCTTC. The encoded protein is CSVEDRYSYYGYTF.

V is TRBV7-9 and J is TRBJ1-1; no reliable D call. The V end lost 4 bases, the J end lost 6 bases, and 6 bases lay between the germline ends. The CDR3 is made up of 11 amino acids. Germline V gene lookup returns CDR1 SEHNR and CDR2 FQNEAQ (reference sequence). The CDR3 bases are TGTGCCAGCAGCTCCCCGGCTGAAGCTTTCTTT. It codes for CASSSPAEAFF. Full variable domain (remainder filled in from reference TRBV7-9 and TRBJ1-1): DTGVSQNPRHKITKRGQNVTFRCDPISEHNRLYWYRQTLGQGPEFLTYFQNEAQLEKSRLLSDRFSAERPKGSFSTLEIQRTEQGDSAMYLCASSSPAEAFFGQGTRLTVV.

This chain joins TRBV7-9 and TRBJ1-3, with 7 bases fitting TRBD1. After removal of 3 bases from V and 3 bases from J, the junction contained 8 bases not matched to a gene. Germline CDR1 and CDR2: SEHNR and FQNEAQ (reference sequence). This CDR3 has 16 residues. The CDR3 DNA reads TGTGCCAGCAGCTTCCCAACCGGGACAGTTGGAAACACCATATATTTT. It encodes CASSFPTGTVGNTIYF.

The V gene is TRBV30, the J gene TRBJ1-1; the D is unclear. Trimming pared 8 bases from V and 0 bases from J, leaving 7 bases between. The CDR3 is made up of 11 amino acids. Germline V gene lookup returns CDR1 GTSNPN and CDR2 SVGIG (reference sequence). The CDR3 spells CAGTLNTEAFF. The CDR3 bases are TGTGCCGGAACACTGAACACTGAAGCTTTCTTT.

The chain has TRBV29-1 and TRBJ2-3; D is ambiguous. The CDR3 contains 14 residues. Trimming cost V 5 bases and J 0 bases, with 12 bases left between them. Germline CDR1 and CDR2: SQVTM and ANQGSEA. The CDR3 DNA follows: TGCAGCGTTACCGGAGTCTCTAGCACAGATACGCAGTATTTT. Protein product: CSVTGVSSTDTQYF.

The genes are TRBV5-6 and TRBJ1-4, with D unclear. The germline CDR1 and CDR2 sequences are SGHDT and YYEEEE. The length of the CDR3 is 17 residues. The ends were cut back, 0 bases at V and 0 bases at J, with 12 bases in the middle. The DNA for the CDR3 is TGTGCCAGCAGCTTGGTAGGTCACACGGCAACTAATGAAAAACTGTTTTTT. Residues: CASSLVGHTATNEKLFF.

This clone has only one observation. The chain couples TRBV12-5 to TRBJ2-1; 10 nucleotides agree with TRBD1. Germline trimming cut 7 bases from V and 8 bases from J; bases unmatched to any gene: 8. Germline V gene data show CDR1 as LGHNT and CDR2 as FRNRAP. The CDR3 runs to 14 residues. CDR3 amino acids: CASARTGGDYEQFF. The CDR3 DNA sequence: TGTGCTAGTGCCCGGACAGGGGGTGACTATGAGCAGTTCTTC.

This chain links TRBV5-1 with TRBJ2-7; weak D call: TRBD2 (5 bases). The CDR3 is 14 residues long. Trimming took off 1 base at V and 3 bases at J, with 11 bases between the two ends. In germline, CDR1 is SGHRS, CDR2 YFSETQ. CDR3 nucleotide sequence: TGCGCCAGCAGCTTGATGACGGGGAACTACGAGCAGTACTTC. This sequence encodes CASSLMTGNYEQYF.

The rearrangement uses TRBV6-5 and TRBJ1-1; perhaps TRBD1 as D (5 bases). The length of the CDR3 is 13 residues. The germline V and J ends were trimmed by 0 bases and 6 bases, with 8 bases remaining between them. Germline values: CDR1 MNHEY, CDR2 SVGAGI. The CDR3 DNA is TGTGCCAGCAGTTACTCGTGGGGCGCTGAAGCTTTCTTT. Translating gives CASSYSWGAEAFF.

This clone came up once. The CDR3 DNA reads as TGCGCCAGCAGCTTCCGCGGGTCTATGGATGAGCAGTTCTTC. This sequence encodes CASSFRGSMDEQFF. The V and J genes are TRBV5-1 and TRBJ2-1, with D possibly matching TRBD2 (5 bases). CDR3 length equals 14 residues. CDR1 and CDR2 from the germline V gene are SGHRS and YFSETQ. V lost 2 bases and J 8 bases, leaving 14 bases between the germline ends.

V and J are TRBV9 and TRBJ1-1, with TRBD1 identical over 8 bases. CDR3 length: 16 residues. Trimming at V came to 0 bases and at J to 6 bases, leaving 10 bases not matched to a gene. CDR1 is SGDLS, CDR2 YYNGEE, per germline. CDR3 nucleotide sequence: TGTGCCAGCAGCGTAGCTTCGGACAGGGTGCTGCCTGAAGCTTTCTTT. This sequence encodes CASSVASDRVLPEAFF.

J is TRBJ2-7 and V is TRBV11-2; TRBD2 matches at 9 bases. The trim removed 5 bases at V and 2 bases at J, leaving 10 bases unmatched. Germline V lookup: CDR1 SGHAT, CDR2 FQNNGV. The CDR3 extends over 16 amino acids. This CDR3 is CASSISGLARTYEQYF. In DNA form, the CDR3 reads TGTGCCAGCAGCATCTCCGGACTAGCGAGAACCTACGAGCAGTACTTC.